This TCR beta chain was captured in a study of response to subunit inactivated influenza vaccine. Study-level points and caveats: The authors put forward the suggestion that each seasonal influenza vaccination may bring in only a limited number of new T cells.

In this sample, this clonotype turned up a few times. The antigen is not known. TCRdb re-analysed the RT-PCR reads in MiXCR, keeping a single row per CDR3 protein. The table includes approximately 530,000 distinct CDR3 sequences, approximately 7.7% detected once. This receptor was identified in a man between 50 and 69 years old who received an inactivated influenza vaccine. Sequencing used PBMCs from blood, obtained around 2 years after vaccination.

CDR3 residues: CASSQGTGGAAEAFF. CDR3 sequence (DNA): TGTGCCAGCAGCCAAGGAACAGGGGGCGCGGCTGAAGCTTTCTTT. The V call is TRBV4-2, the J call TRBJ1-1, with 9 nucleotides matching TRBD1. This CDR3 is 15 amino acids long. V lost 1 base to trimming and J lost 6 bases; unmatched junction nucleotides: 6. Germline CDR1 LGHNA, CDR2 YNFKEQ.